Listed here are 31 T cell receptor beta chains from one sample, sequenced in a study of T cell repertoires in cytomegalovirus infection (dated by TCRdb to between 2018 and 2020). For sequencing, an Illumina HiSeq 1500 was employed. TCRdb passed the public sequencing reads through fastp at Q25 and MiXCR, retaining productive beta sequences. Each CDR3 protein gets just one entry, which takes the most common genes and DNA from the rows behind it. The sample data list around 300,000 distinct CDR3 sequences, and about 25% of these were observed just once. The ten most abundant clones make up roughly 14% of the sample. What was sequenced was PBMCs. These receptor sequences come from a human donor in good health (CMV status not recorded). Some clones in this sample may be carry-over from other donors' samples.

The V call is TRBV20-1, the J call TRBJ2-6; TRBD1 or TRBD2 may be the D gene (5 bases each). V lost 2 bases to trimming and J lost 2 bases, with 10 bases between them. The germline gives CDR1 DFQATT, CDR2 SNEGSKA (reference sequence). The CDR3 consists of 15 residues. CDR3 sequence: CSARNWGTGANVLTF. The CDR3 DNA follows: TGCAGTGCTAGAAATTGGGGGACTGGGGCCAACGTCCTGACTTTC.

This clonotype was seen repeatedly, ten times or more. The chain carries TRBV7-9 and TRBJ2-7, with D maybe TRBD1 (7 bases). This CDR3 is built from 15 residues. Trimming left V 5 bases short and J 1 base short, with 15 bases between. Germline-derived CDR1 and CDR2 are SEHNR and FQNEAQ (reference sequence). DNA of the CDR3: TGTGCCAGCAGCGTTAGGACAGGACTATCCTACGAGCAGTACTTC. Protein product: CASSVRTGLSYEQYF.

At least ten counts were recorded for this clonotype. The chain combines TRBV10-2 with TRBJ1-5; perhaps TRBD1 as D (5 bases). Trimming removed 2 bases at V and 6 bases at J, with 17 bases between. The germline V gene has CDR1 WSHSY and CDR2 SAAADI. The CDR3 is 16 residues long. In DNA form, the CDR3 reads TGCGCCAGCAGTGAGGAGCTCTGGGGGGGTAGTCAGCCCCAGCATTTT. It translates to CASSEELWGGSQPQHF.

This clonotype was found many times. The chain's CDR3 is CASILPLAGIGSEQFF. CDR3 nucleotide sequence: TGTGCCAGCATCCTTCCCTTAGCGGGGATTGGTAGTGAGCAGTTCTTC. The chain combines TRBV7-9 with TRBJ2-1; TRBD2 matches 8 bases. The ends lost 7 bases at V and 9 bases at J; junction bases unmatched: 17. Per germline, CDR1 SEHNR and CDR2 FQNEAQ (reference sequence). The CDR3 runs 16 residues.

This clonotype occurred a few times. The chain employs TRBV7-3 and TRBJ2-1, with D perhaps matching TRBD1 (5 bases). Germline V gene lookup returns CDR1 SGHTA and CDR2 FQGTGA. V lost 2 bases and J 6 bases, leaving 14 bases between the germline ends. The CDR3 spans 15 residues. CDR3 in DNA: TGTGCCAGCAGCTTACAGCCAGGGTCGGGCAATGAGCAGTTCTTC. Its protein is CASSLQPGSGNEQFF.

This clonotype was seen more than once but under ten times. The rearrangement joins TRBV6-1 to TRBJ2-7; 7 bases map to TRBD2. Looked up from germline, CDR1 is MNHNS and CDR2 is SASEGT. The CDR3 runs to 13 residues. With 11 bases clipped from V and 2 bases from J, the junction kept 9 bases outside the gene matches. CDR3 sequence reads: CAGLGTNAYEQYF. For the CDR3, the DNA is TGTGCCGGACTGGGGACTAACGCCTACGAGCAGTACTTC.

A few counts support this clonotype. This chain links TRBV5-1 with TRBJ1-2, with 7 bases that match TRBD1. CDR3 length: 12 amino acids. Germline-derived CDR1 and CDR2 are SGHRS and YFSETQ. J gave up 8 bases and V 3 bases, and 4 bases lay outside the gene matches. The DNA for the CDR3 is TGCGCCAGCAGCTCCCAGGGGGAAGGCTACACCTTC. Translation: CASSSQGEGYTF.

The V gene is TRBV6-2 or TRBV6-3, the J gene TRBJ1-1; D is undetermined. Trimming shortened V by 1 base and J by 3 bases, and 9 bases separated the two germline ends. This CDR3 has 14 residues. Germline values: CDR1 MNHEY, CDR2 SVGEGT. The CDR3 DNA reads TGTGCCAGCAGTTACTATGGAGTGGACACTGAAGCTTTCTTT. This sequence encodes CASSYYGVDTEAFF.

This clonotype showed up just a few times. The chain couples TRBV28 to TRBJ2-6; perhaps TRBD1 as D (6 bases). CDR1 is MDHEN, CDR2 SYDVKM, per germline. This CDR3 is 15 amino acids long. With 6 bases removed from V and 0 bases from J, the gap between germline ends came to 9 bases. The CDR3 loop reads CASSWDISGANVLTF. The CDR3, as DNA: TGTGCCAGCAGCTGGGACATCTCTGGGGCCAACGTCCTGACTTTC.

This chain uses TRBV29-1 with TRBJ1-5; D may be TRBD1 (6 bases). This CDR3 has 12 amino acids. Trimming removed 6 bases at V and 3 bases at J, with 9 bases between. In germline, CDR1 is SQVTM, CDR2 ANQGSEA. The CDR3 coding sequence is TGCAGCGTAGGGGGACCCAATCAGCCCCAGCATTTT. It specifies CSVGGPNQPQHF.

The chain employs TRBV20-1 and TRBJ2-1; D might be TRBD2 (6 bases). Germline CDR1 DFQATT, CDR2 SNEGSKA (reference sequence). Trimming stripped 0 bases from V and 12 bases from J, with 18 bases between. CDR3 length: 14 amino acids. CDR3 DNA sequence: TGCAGTGCTAGAGATCGGAGGGCCCCAACCGCGCAGTTCTTC. It translates to CSARDRRAPTAQFF.

This clonotype was seen repeatedly, ten times or more. This chain uses TRBV7-2 with TRBJ2-2; TRBD1 matches 11 bases. This CDR3 region has 15 residues. Germline trimming cut 5 bases from V and 3 bases from J; bases unmatched to any gene: 2. Germline lookup yields CDR1 SGHTA and CDR2 FQGNSA. CDR3 in DNA: TGTGCCAGCAGCCGGACAGGGGGCTACACCGGGGAGCTGTTTTTT. Its translation: CASSRTGGYTGELFF.

The chain recombines TRBV19 with TRBJ2-7; the match to TRBD1 covers 8 bases. Germline V CDR1 and CDR2: LNHDA, SQIVND (reference sequence). V trimming: 4 bases; J trimming: 2 bases; junction bases outside the gene matches: 7. The CDR3 extends over 15 amino acids. The CDR3 reads CASSTDRGNTYEQYF. In DNA form, the CDR3 reads TGTGCCAGTAGTACCGACAGGGGAAATACCTACGAGCAGTACTTC.

The chain recombines TRBV10-1 with TRBJ2-2; D unclear. CDR1 and CDR2 from the germline V gene are WNHNN and SYGVQD (reference sequence). V was shortened by 4 bases and J by 1 base, with 4 bases between the two germline ends. This CDR3 comprises 13 residues. The CDR3, as DNA: TGCGCCAGCAGTGTCTGGAACACCGGGGAGCTGTTTTTT. This gives the protein CASSVWNTGELFF.

As regards this clonotype: The conserved closing phenylalanine or tryptophan is absent in this CDR3, likely reflecting a read error. The V call is TRBV7-2, the J call TRBJ1-4; D is ambiguous. Germline CDR1 reads SGHTA; CDR2 reads FQGNSA. The ends were cut back, 0 bases at V and 8 bases at J, with 7 bases in the middle. This CDR3 spans 13 amino acids. CDR3 sequence (DNA): TGTGCCAGCAGCTTAGCGTACGGCGAAAAACTGTTTCTC. Protein: CASSLAYGEKLFL.

In its sample, this clonotype was seen many times. At one end the junction does not follow the germline gene, possibly because of a read error. The V gene is TRBV7-9, the J gene TRBJ2-7; TRBD1 matches 7 bases. Germline-derived CDR1 and CDR2 are SEHNR and FQNEAQ (reference sequence). CDR3 length: 14 amino acids. CDR3 sequence: CASSPGDSHYGQYF. CDR3 DNA sequence: TGTGCCAGCAGCCCAGGGGACAGCCACTACGGGCAGTACTTC.

This clonotype was seen ten or more times. J is TRBJ2-3 and V is TRBV7-8; 7 nucleotides match TRBD2. With V trimmed by 0 bases and J by 5 bases, 2 bases remained unmatched. Germline V gene sequence: CDR1 SGHVS, CDR2 FQNEAQ. The CDR3 covers 14 residues. The CDR3 bases are TGTGCCAGCAGCTTAGCCTTAGCGGGAGATACGCAGTATTTT. This sequence encodes CASSLALAGDTQYF.

In this sample, this clonotype turned up many times. This chain connects TRBV7-2 to TRBJ1-6, with D unclear. CDR3 length: 16 amino acids. The germline gives CDR1 SGHTA, CDR2 FQGNSA. Trimming removed 2 bases from V and 7 bases from J, with 15 bases in between. CDR3 DNA sequence: TGTGCCAGCAGCTTAAAACTCGCGGGATTAAATTCACCCCTCCACTTT. Encoded protein: CASSLKLAGLNSPLHF. Together with reference TRBV7-2 and TRBJ1-6, the CDR3 gives the full variable domain: GAGVSQSPSNKVTEKGKDVELRCDPISGHTALYWYRQSLGQGLEFLIYFQGNSAPDKSGLPSDRFSAERTGGSVSTLTIQRTQQEDSAVYLCASSLKLAGLNSPLHFGNGTRLTVT.

The chain carries TRBV28 and TRBJ2-1; 8 nucleotides align to TRBD2. The CDR3 runs 16 residues. V was pared by 4 bases and J by 2 bases, with 7 bases of the junction left unmatched. CDR1 is MDHEN and CDR2 is SYDVKM in the germline V gene. CDR3 sequence reads: CASSSLAGKAYNEQFF. The CDR3 bases are TGTGCCAGCAGTTCCTTAGCGGGGAAGGCCTACAATGAGCAGTTCTTC.

The sample holds a few counts of this clonotype. This chain joins TRBV10-3 and TRBJ2-1; 8 nucleotides match TRBD2. This CDR3 region has 14 residues. CDR1 is ENHRY, CDR2 SYGVKD, per germline. V dropped 6 bases and J dropped 5; count of bases not matched to a gene: 6. Here the CDR3 reads CAISPISGDNEQFF. CDR3 sequence (DNA): TGTGCCATCAGCCCTATTAGCGGGGACAATGAGCAGTTCTTC.

This clonotype was picked up many times. The chain couples TRBV7-3 to TRBJ2-2, with 15 positions matching TRBD2. Germline trimming cut 5 bases from V and 7 bases from J; bases unmatched to any gene: 8. Germline loops: CDR1 SGHTA, CDR2 FQGTGA. The CDR3 is 17 amino acids. CDR3 in DNA: TGTGCCAGCAGCGCCGGACTAGCGGGGGGGCCGGACGGGGAGCTGTTTTTT. Protein product: CASSAGLAGGPDGELFF.

CDR3 nucleotide sequence: TGCAGCATGGGAGGGGGCCAAGAGACCCAGTACTTC. It encodes CSMGGGQETQYF. This chain connects TRBV29-1 to TRBJ2-5, with a weak D call TRBD2 (7 bases). The CDR3 length is 12 residues. Germline loops: CDR1 SQVTM, CDR2 ANQGSEA. The V and J ends lost 8 bases and 1 base respectively, with 11 bases between them.

At least ten counts were recorded for this clonotype. The chain links TRBV12-3 or TRBV12-4 to TRBJ2-7; 9 nucleotides align to TRBD2. The CDR3 is 15 residues long. V gave up 6 bases and J gave up 6 bases; unmatched junction bases: 12. In nucleotides, the CDR3 is TGTGCCAGCAGCCCAGACATTAGCGGGAGCGGCGAGCAGTACTTC. Its protein is CASSPDISGSGEQYF.

This clonotype was observed a handful of times. The chain joins TRBV6-6 to TRBJ2-1, with D hard to call. The V and J ends lost 5 bases and 9 bases respectively, with 11 bases between them. Germline CDR1 MNHNY, CDR2 SVGAGI (reference sequence). The CDR3 covers 12 residues. CDR3 region: CASSKAHPEQFF. In DNA, the CDR3 is TGTGCCAGCAGTAAAGCACACCCTGAGCAGTTCTTC.

This clonotype was seen many times. This chain links TRBV5-4 with TRBJ2-3; no definite D call. The V end was cut by 0 bases, the J end by 2 bases, with 7 bases between. CDR1 and CDR2 (germline): SGHNT, YYREEE (reference sequence). The CDR3 consists of 14 residues. The CDR3, as DNA: TGTGCCAGCAGCTTGGGGCCCCTCACAGATACGCAGTATTTT. Its protein product is CASSLGPLTDTQYF.

This clonotype was detected many times. The chain combines TRBV7-2 with TRBJ2-4; 8 bases map to TRBD2. With 6 bases clipped from V and 2 bases from J, the junction kept 6 bases outside the gene matches. The CDR3 is made up of 15 amino acids. In germline, CDR1 is SGHTA, CDR2 FQGNSA. CDR3 sequence: CASSSGGETKNIQYF. The CDR3 bases are TGTGCCAGCAGTTCGGGGGGGGAGACCAAAAACATTCAGTACTTC. The full variable domain, rest sourced from reference TRBV7-2 and TRBJ2-4, is GAGVSQSPSNKVTEKGKDVELRCDPISGHTALYWYRQSLGQGLEFLIYFQGNSAPDKSGLPSDRFSAERTGGSVSTLTIQRTQQEDSAVYLCASSSGGETKNIQYFGAGTRLSVL.

This chain uses TRBV11-1 with TRBJ2-5; D is perhaps TRBD1 or TRBD2 (5 bases each). The V end lost 5 bases, the J end lost 5 bases, and 15 bases lay between the germline ends. Per germline, CDR1 SGHAT and CDR2 FQDESV (reference sequence). The CDR3 is 14 amino acids. The DNA of the CDR3 is TGTGCCAGCAGCCCGACCCGTGAGGGGGAGACCCAGTACTTC. Its protein is CASSPTREGETQYF.

V and J are TRBV6-8 and TRBJ1-4; 7 nucleotides agree with TRBD1. This CDR3 is 17 amino acids long. With V trimmed by 2 bases and J by 8 bases, 14 bases remained unmatched. The germline CDR1 and CDR2 sequences are MNHGY and SAAAGT. This CDR3 is CASSYTAEGAPGEKLFF. CDR3 coding DNA: TGTGCCAGCAGTTACACTGCCGAGGGGGCGCCCGGGGAAAAACTGTTTTTT.

The chain is built from TRBV3-1 and TRBJ2-5; a weak D match, TRBD2 (5 bases). This CDR3 is built from 14 residues. Germline assignment: CDR1 LGHDT and CDR2 YNNKEL (reference sequence). V was clipped by 3 bases and J by 2 bases, with 10 bases between them. CDR3 amino acids: CASSQSGPQETQYF. DNA for the CDR3: TGTGCCAGCAGCCAGAGCGGTCCTCAAGAGACCCAGTACTTC.

This clonotype was detected only a few times. This chain uses TRBV28 with TRBJ2-1, with 7 bases matching TRBD1. The CDR3 covers 15 residues. Germline CDR1 reads MDHEN; CDR2 reads SYDVKM. Losses at the gene ends were 2 bases for V and 3 bases for J; bases not matched to a gene: 4. CDR3 sequence reads: CASSLGTEIYNEQFF. DNA for the CDR3: TGTGCCAGCAGTTTAGGGACAGAGATCTACAATGAGCAGTTCTTC.

In its sample, this clonotype was seen many times. The chain employs TRBV10-3 and TRBJ1-4, with a tentative D call TRBD1 (6 bases). Trimming removed 3 bases from V and 1 base from J, with 9 bases in between. This CDR3 comprises 15 residues. CDR1 ENHRY and CDR2 SYGVKD come from the germline V gene. The CDR3 sequence is CAISDPGETNEKLFF. In nucleotides, the CDR3 is TGTGCCATCAGTGACCCAGGGGAAACTAATGAAAAACTGTTTTTT.